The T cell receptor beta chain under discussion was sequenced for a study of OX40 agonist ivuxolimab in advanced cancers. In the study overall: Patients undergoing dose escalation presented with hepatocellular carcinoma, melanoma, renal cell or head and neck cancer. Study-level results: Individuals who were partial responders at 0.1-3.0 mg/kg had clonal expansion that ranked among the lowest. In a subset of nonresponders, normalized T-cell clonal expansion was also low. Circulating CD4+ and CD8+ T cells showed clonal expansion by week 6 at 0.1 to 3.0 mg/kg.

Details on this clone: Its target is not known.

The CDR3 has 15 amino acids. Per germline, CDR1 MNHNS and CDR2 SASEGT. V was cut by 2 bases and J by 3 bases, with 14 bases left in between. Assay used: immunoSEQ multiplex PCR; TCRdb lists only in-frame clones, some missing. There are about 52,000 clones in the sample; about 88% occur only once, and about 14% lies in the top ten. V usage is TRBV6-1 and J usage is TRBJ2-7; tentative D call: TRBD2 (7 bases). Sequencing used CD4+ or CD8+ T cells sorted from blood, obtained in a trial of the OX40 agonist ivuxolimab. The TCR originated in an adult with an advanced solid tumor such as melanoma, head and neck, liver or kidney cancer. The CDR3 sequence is CASSEWGGGSYEQYF. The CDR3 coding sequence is TGTGCCAGCAGTGAATGGGGGGGCGGGAGCTACGAGCAGTACTTC.